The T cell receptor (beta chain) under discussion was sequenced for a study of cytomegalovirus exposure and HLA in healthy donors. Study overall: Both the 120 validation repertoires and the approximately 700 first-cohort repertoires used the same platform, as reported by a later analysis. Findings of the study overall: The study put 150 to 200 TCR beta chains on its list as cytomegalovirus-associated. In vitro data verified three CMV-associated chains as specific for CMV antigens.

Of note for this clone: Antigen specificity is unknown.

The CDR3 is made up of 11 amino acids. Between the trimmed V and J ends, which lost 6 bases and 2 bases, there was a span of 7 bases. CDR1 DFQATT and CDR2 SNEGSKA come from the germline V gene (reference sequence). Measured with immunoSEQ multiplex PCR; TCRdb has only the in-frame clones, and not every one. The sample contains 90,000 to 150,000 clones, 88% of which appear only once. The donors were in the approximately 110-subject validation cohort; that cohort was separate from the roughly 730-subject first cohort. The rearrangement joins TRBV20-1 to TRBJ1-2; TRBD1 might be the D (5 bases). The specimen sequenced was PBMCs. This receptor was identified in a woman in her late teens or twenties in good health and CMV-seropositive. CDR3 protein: CSAGGNYGYTF. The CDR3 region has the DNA TGCAGTGCCGGGGGGAACTATGGCTACACCTTC.